This TCR beta chain emerged from a study of beta chain features in type 1 diabetes. Isolated RNA was reverse transcribed in full, so expressed TCRB transcripts were sequenced. Using immunoSEQ multiplex PCR, the repertoire was profiled, and TCRdb retains in-frame clones only, with some absent. The data hold 200,000 to 250,000 clones, with 25% to 30% observed a single time. One heparinised blood draw, averaging roughly 120 mL, came from each donor. Trimming took off 2 bases at V and 4 bases at J, with 16 bases between the two ends. CDR3 length: 16 amino acids. The germline gives CDR1 SGHAT, CDR2 FQNNGV. This clone was found a few times.

Sample: central memory CD4+ T cells from blood. This receptor was obtained from a man under 40 in good health. The chain recombines TRBV11-2 with TRBJ2-3; the D is unclear. DNA for the CDR3: TGTGCCAGCAGCTTACGCTCAGGAGCCCTCCCAGATACGCAGTATTTT. Translating it yields CASSLRSGALPDTQYF.